Listed below are T cell receptor beta chains from one sample, sequenced in a study of T-cell memory formation after mild COVID-19. A single record per CDR3 protein comes from TCRdb applying MiXCR to the 5' RACE reads. The sample records around 390,000 distinct CDR3 sequences, 15% to 20% being singletons. Sequences were obtained from PBMCs or a T cell subset sorted from them (not recorded which). The receptors come from a man younger than 35 who had mild COVID-19 (a few samples of this study predate the infection). Cell type and time point are not known. CDR3s include the opening cysteine and the closing phenylalanine or tryptophan. A D gene is named only where the DNA matches it firmly. Only part of the rows carry a size: once, few, many, or a class if the clone is expanded.

d_call j_call clone_size v_call cdr3_aa cdr3_nt
NA TRBJ2-7 NA TRBV19 CASSPAVPYEQYF TGTGCCAGTAGTCCGGCGGTTCCCTACGAGCAGTACTTC
NA TRBJ2-5 NA TRBV5-1 CASSFLGTPGGNQETQYF TGCGCCAGCAGCTTCCTAGGGACCCCTGGGGGGAACCAAGAGACCCAGTACTTC
TRBD1 TRBJ2-2 NA TRBV27 CASYLRQGATGELFF TGTGCCAGCTATCTACGACAGGGAGCCACCGGGGAGCTGTTTTTT
NA TRBJ2-3 NA TRBV5-1 CASSFSGLNTDTQYF TGCGCCAGCAGCTTCTCGGGACTGAACACAGATACGCAGTATTTT
NA TRBJ2-4 few TRBV10-3 CAISGGTIAKNIQYF TGTGCCATCAGTGGGGGGACGATAGCCAAAAACATTCAGTACTTC
TRBD2 TRBJ2-2 NA TRBV7-3 CASSLPSGGYNTGELFF TGTGCCAGCAGCTTACCTAGCGGCGGTTATAACACCGGGGAGCTGTTTTTT
NA TRBJ2-7 NA TRBV10-3 CATSPTNYEQYF TGTGCCACTAGCCCCACAAACTACGAGCAGTACTTC
NA TRBJ2-3 NA TRBV4-2 CASSQGLVGTDTQYF TGTGCCAGCAGCCAAGGACTAGTTGGCACAGATACGCAGTATTTT
TRBD1 TRBJ1-2 few TRBV4-2 CASSQEAQTFTGDNYGYTF TGTGCCAGCAGCCAAGAAGCCCAGACCTTTACAGGGGATAACTATGGCTACACCTTC
NA TRBJ1-4 few TRBV6-5 CASSYGGHEKLFF TGTGCCAGCAGTTATGGGGGGCACGAAAAACTGTTTTTT
NA TRBJ1-5 few TRBV20-1 CSARERPGGYSNQPQHF TGCAGTGCTAGAGAACGCCCCGGGGGTTATAGCAATCAGCCCCAGCATTTT
NA TRBJ1-1 few TRBV18 CASSPSKGLGPRNTEAFF TGTGCCAGCTCACCATCTAAAGGTTTGGGACCGAGGAACACTGAAGCTTTCTTT
NA TRBJ2-3 NA TRBV14 CASSQAGGRMAQYF TGTGCCAGCAGCCAAGCTGGGGGTAGAATGGCGCAGTATTTT
NA TRBJ2-7 NA TRBV5-1 CASSFGKDYEQYF TGCGCCAGCAGCTTCGGAAAGGACTACGAGCAGTACTTC
NA TRBJ2-5 NA TRBV29-1 CSVDEAATQYF TGCAGCGTTGACGAAGCGGCGACCCAGTACTTC
NA TRBJ2-7 few TRBV20-1 CSAPRQYEQYF TGCAGTGCTCCACGACAGTACGAGCAGTACTTC
NA TRBJ2-3 few TRBV11-3 CASSLTSGGRDTQYF TGTGCCAGCAGCTTAACGAGCGGAGGACGGGATACGCAGTATTTT
TRBD2 TRBJ2-3 NA TRBV9 CASSAVSGVLGDTQYF TGTGCCAGCAGCGCCGTTAGCGGGGTATTAGGAGATACGCAGTATTTT
NA TRBJ2-1 NA TRBV5-1 CASSLGNGNEQFF TGCGCCAGCAGCTTGGGGAATGGGAATGAGCAGTTCTTC
NA TRBJ2-1 NA TRBV20-1 CSAIPPDWGEQFF TGCAGTGCTATTCCTCCTGACTGGGGTGAGCAGTTCTTC
NA TRBJ2-1 many TRBV6-2/TRBV6-3 CASSYSTPPRNEQFF TGTGCCAGCAGTTACTCGACCCCCCCTCGGAATGAGCAGTTCTTC
NA TRBJ2-5 few TRBV20-1 CSAMASRGQETQYF TGCAGTGCTATGGCCTCCCGGGGTCAAGAGACCCAGTACTTC
TRBD2 TRBJ2-5 few TRBV7-9 CASSVPGLAGFKTQYF TGTGCCAGCAGCGTCCCAGGACTAGCGGGGTTTAAGACCCAGTACTTC
TRBD1 TRBJ2-1 NA TRBV7-6 CASSWAGGANEQFF TGTGCCAGCAGCTGGGCAGGGGGCGCGAATGAGCAGTTCTTC
NA TRBJ2-5 NA TRBV20-1 CSAPLQTGGWETQYF TGCAGTGCCCCCCTGCAGACTGGAGGTTGGGAGACCCAGTACTTC
NA TRBJ2-7 NA TRBV6-5 CASVGLDGIEQYF TGTGCCAGCGTGGGGCTAGACGGGATCGAGCAGTACTTC
TRBD1 TRBJ1-1 NA TRBV6-2/TRBV6-3 CASSEPAGTGWSEAFF TGTGCCAGCAGTGAGCCTGCCGGGACAGGGTGGAGTGAAGCTTTCTTT
NA TRBJ1-6 few TRBV3-2 CASSQVFSWAKCSPLHF TGTGCCAGCAGCCAAGTATTTTCATGGGCGAAGTGCTCACCCCTCCACTTT
TRBD2 TRBJ2-7 NA TRBV7-2 CASSRTTSGVLLEQYF TGTGCCAGCAGCCGGACGACTAGCGGGGTCCTCTTGGAGCAGTACTTC
TRBD2 TRBJ2-7 NA TRBV6-6 CATTSGGSREQYF TGTGCCACCACCTCGGGGGGGTCGCGCGAGCAGTACTTC
TRBD2 TRBJ2-2 few TRBV5-1 CASSVGLAGEISTGELFF TGCGCCAGCAGCGTCGGACTAGCGGGGGAGATTAGCACCGGGGAGCTGTTTTTT
NA TRBJ2-7 NA TRBV5-1 CASNLEGASYEQYF TGCGCCAGCAACTTGGAGGGGGCTTCCTACGAGCAGTACTTC
TRBD2 TRBJ2-3 NA TRBV10-3 CAISGRRGGTDTQYF TGTGCCATCAGTGGACGGCGGGGGGGCACAGATACGCAGTATTTT
TRBD1 TRBJ1-5 few TRBV28 CASRGQGRGQPQHF TGTGCCAGCCGTGGACAGGGGAGAGGTCAGCCCCAGCATTTT